This entry is about one TCR beta chain. V was trimmed by 1 base and J by 3 bases, leaving 11 bases between them. The CDR3 spans 14 residues. The V gene's germline CDR1 is SGHKS and CDR2 YYEKEE (reference sequence). These data belong to a study of T cell responses to AZD1222 COVID-19 vaccine. This table comes from immunoSEQ multiplex PCR, and its TCRdb copy is limited to in-frame clones, with some not included. The table lists about 120,000 clones, around 90% of them singletons, with 7.5% to 9.5% in the top ten. This TCR was recovered from an adult in good health. V is TRBV5-5 and J is TRBJ2-7, with a weak D call TRBD2 (6 bases). Specimen: peripheral blood, collected on day 0 of AZD1222 vaccination. The chain's CDR3 is CASSLLADFYEQYF. In nucleotides, the CDR3 is TGTGCCAGCAGCTTGTTAGCGGATTTCTACGAGCAGTACTTC.